Below, 8 T cell receptor beta chains from the same sample are listed, as sequenced in a study of identifying expanded T cells in peripheral blood. Profiling relied on immunoSEQ multiplex PCR, and the TCRdb table lists in-frame clones only, not all of them. The data show about 100,000 clones, approximately 88% seen once. The sequencing input was blood. These receptors originate from a person aged 18 to 70 in good health.

The chain recombines TRBV4-1 with TRBJ2-1; 7 bases map to TRBD2. The CDR3 runs 13 residues. Germline V gene lookup returns CDR1 MGHRA and CDR2 YSYEKL. The ends lost 3 bases at V and 14 bases at J; junction bases unmatched: 10. The CDR3 nucleotides read TGCGCCAGCAGCCAGGGCAGAGGACTAGAGGAGTTCTTC. The encoded protein is CASSQGRGLEEFF.

This clone was seen once. The V gene is TRBV11-3, the J gene TRBJ1-2; tentative D call: TRBD1 (5 bases). The CDR3 is 12 residues long. V dropped 6 bases and J dropped 8 bases, with 13 bases sitting between them. Germline loops: CDR1 SGHNT, CDR2 YENEEA. The CDR3, as DNA: TGTGCCAGCAGGCGCCAGGGAGGGGGCTACACCTTC. Translating it yields CASRRQGGGYTF.

The chain combines TRBV5-1 with TRBJ1-4; 7 positions agree with TRBD1. The J segment lost 0 bases and the V segment lost 3 bases, leaving 5 bases of the junction unmatched. This CDR3 spans 16 amino acids. From germline, CDR1 is SGHRS and CDR2 YFSETQ. The CDR3 reads CASSSGQAATNEKLFF. CDR3 nucleotide sequence: TGCGCCAGCAGCTCCGGACAGGCCGCAACTAATGAAAAACTGTTTTTT.

The J gene is TRBJ2-7, the V gene TRBV5-1, with 14 bases fitting TRBD2. V dropped 0 bases and J dropped 3; count of bases not matched to a gene: 5. The CDR3 covers 17 residues. Germline V gives CDR1 SGHRS, CDR2 YFSETQ. CDR3 region: CASSLGLAGGLSYEQYF. CDR3 DNA: TGCGCCAGCAGCTTGGGACTAGCGGGAGGGTTAAGCTACGAGCAGTACTTC.

This chain connects TRBV7-8 to TRBJ1-2, with D unclear. The germline CDR1 and CDR2 sequences are SGHVS and FQNEAQ. Between the trimmed V and J ends, which lost 2 bases and 2 bases, there was a span of 12 bases. The CDR3 sequence is 15 residues long. The CDR3 loop reads CASSLRGGHNYGYTF. The CDR3 DNA follows: TGTGCCAGCAGCTTACGAGGAGGGCACAACTATGGCTACACCTTC. The full variable domain, rest sourced from reference TRBV7-8 and TRBJ1-2, is GAGVSQSPRYKVAKRGQDVALRCDPISGHVSLFWYQQALGQGPEFLTYFQNEAQLDKSGLPSDRFFAERPEGSVSTLKIQRTQQEDSAVYLCASSLRGGHNYGYTFGSGTRLTVV.

The chain has TRBV29-1 and TRBJ2-1, with 9 bases identical to TRBD2. The length of the CDR3 is 14 residues. Germline V gene lookup returns CDR1 SQVTM and CDR2 ANQGSEA. The trim removed 7 bases at V and 6 bases at J, leaving 10 bases unmatched. In DNA, the CDR3 is TGCAGCGCGCAGACTAGCGGCTTTGGCAATGAGCAGTTCTTC. Translating it yields CSAQTSGFGNEQFF.

The V and J genes are TRBV6-1 and TRBJ2-2; 13 positions match TRBD2. V lost 4 bases to trimming and J lost 4 bases; unmatched junction nucleotides: 9. The CDR3 consists of 18 residues. The germline CDR1 and CDR2 sequences are MNHNS and SASEGT. DNA of the CDR3: TGTGCCAGCAGTGCTCGACTAGCGGGGGGCCGCCCCACCGGGGAGCTGTTTTTT. It encodes CASSARLAGGRPTGELFF.

This chain uses TRBV5-4 with TRBJ2-1; 8 bases align to TRBD2. The CDR3 contains 16 residues. Germline V gene data show CDR1 as SGHNT and CDR2 as YYREEE (reference sequence). The V and J ends lost 2 bases and 0 bases, in that order; junction bases with no gene match: 4. This CDR3 is CASSFQAGVSYNEQFF. The CDR3 region has the DNA TGTGCCAGCAGCTTTCAAGCGGGAGTCTCCTACAATGAGCAGTTCTTC.